Listed below are T cell receptor beta chains from one sample, sequenced in a study of blood T cell repertoires in COVID-19. Measured with immunoSEQ multiplex PCR; TCRdb has only the in-frame clones, and not every one. The top ten hold about 2% of the sample, which has about 220,000 clones, more than 85% seen once. The material sequenced was peripheral blood. These receptor sequences come from a middle-aged man with active or convalescent COVID-19. CDR3s include the opening cysteine and the closing phenylalanine or tryptophan. Fields, in order: J gene, V gene, CDR3 protein.

J: TRBJ1-2
V: TRBV11-2
CDR3: CASSLTVSNYGYTF

J: TRBJ1-1
V: TRBV19
CDR3: CASSIGQNTEAFF

J: TRBJ2-1
V: TRBV7-6
CDR3: CASSLAVITVYNEQFF

J: TRBJ2-3
V: TRBV11-2
CDR3: CASSSYRGSRTDTQYF

J: TRBJ1-6
V: TRBV7-2
CDR3: CASSRAGQANSPLHF

J: TRBJ2-1
V: TRBV5-6
CDR3: CASRGGAGYNEQFF

J: TRBJ2-7
V: TRBV5-6
CDR3: CASSFRRTGFDEQYF

J: TRBJ2-1
V: TRBV6-5
CDR3: CASSPSGLLYNEQFF

J: TRBJ1-4
V: TRBV2
CDR3: CASSGEVNEKLFF

J: TRBJ2-5
V: TRBV5-1
CDR3: CASSLRTSGVRETQYF

J: TRBJ2-2
V: TRBV4-1
CDR3: CASSLSGSPGTGELFF

J: TRBJ1-1
V: TRBV7-3
CDR3: CASSLNRQGAGEAFF

J: TRBJ1-2
V: TRBV4-2
CDR3: CASSQLLKGREDGYTF

J: TRBJ1-6
V: TRBV28
CDR3: CASNPQGASYNSPLHF

J: TRBJ1-5
V: TRBV2
CDR3: CAPDLAGRQPQHF

J: TRBJ2-5
V: TRBV25-1
CDR3: CASSENGGAWETQYF

J: TRBJ1-1
V: TRBV7-9
CDR3: CASSLAGSGEAFF